Given below is one T cell receptor beta chain in context. Its binding antigen is unknown. The junction shows a germline mismatch at one end, possibly a read error. Measured from the cysteine to the phenylalanine, the CDR3 is 13 residues long. The CDR3 DNA has 39 bases and is translated from base 1. Looking up the germline V gene (reference sequence) yields CDR1 SEHNR and CDR2 FQNEAQ. The sample belongs to a study of cytomegalovirus exposure and HLA in healthy donors (dated by TCRdb to 2016 to 2017). Study-wide context: An earlier analysis of roughly 630 of the donors reported roughly 300 Gb of sequence data and about 100 million unique TCR beta sequences from around 200 million T cells. An early release that covered some 640 HLA-typed donors contained approximately 320 gigabases of sequencing data and 75 million to 100 million unique TCR sequences. The genetic ancestry cluster associated with self-reported Caucasian donors included 70% to 85% of the approximately 430 genotyped donors. The study aimed to test whether signatures of past pathogen exposure could be identified by cataloging public T cell receptors. The T cell repertoires of around 670 subjects were profiled by immunosequencing and related to cytomegalovirus serostatus. In addition to the first cohort of 666 subjects, a separate validation cohort of around 110 different subjects was used. The study combined high-throughput TCR immunosequencing, statistical association of individual TCRs with disease status, and machine learning to predict cytomegalovirus infection status. To study patterns of TCR occurrence, a later analysis re-analyzed previously published TCR beta repertoires from several hundred donors and added high-resolution HLA genotyping. Rather than using new phenotypic data, the later analysis identified candidate immune exposures from TCR beta sequences and from how often those sequences occurred across donors. An earlier analysis of 587 of the donors used high-throughput TCR beta sequencing to judge whether each TCR beta V gene segment behaved as functional or pseudogenic. Donor age, sex, ethnicity and CMV serostatus were compiled alongside the repertoire data. A later genetic analysis took genome-wide SNP genotypes for about three fifths of the roughly 670 donors and used that subset as a discovery cohort. All discovery cohort repertoires had been generated on a single sequencing platform. Both class I and class II loci were covered by HLA typing, at four-digit resolution. The number of typed donors differed by locus: about 620-640 for A, B, C, DRB1 and DQB1; 500 to 550 for DQA1; 606 for DPA1; and roughly 490 for DPB1. Roughly five DR-DQ haplotypes were treated as single units for association and clustering because of strong linkage in the cohort. Across about 370 genotyped donors of the cohort, an average of approximately 240,000 unique TCR beta nucleotide sequences per donor were sequenced, and roughly 20% of those sequences were non-productive. Summary of the overall study and its limitations: A later analysis found that most CMV-associated TCR beta chains appeared HLA-restricted, with HLA associations seemingly driven largely by CMV exposure. Strong co-occurrence of HLA alleles, especially DR and DQ, made assigning TCR associations to individual alleles difficult. In a later analysis, HLA-associated TCR beta chains showed more clonal expansion and lower generation probabilities than non-associated chains that were equally common. Correlated functional status among segregating V segments might reflect linkage disequilibrium, but an unknown experimental factor could not be ruled out. A further reported finding was that TCR beta sequences accurately predicted the HLA-A and HLA-B alleles for most subjects in the first cohort. A few of the identified cytomegalovirus-associated TCR beta chains were confirmed in vitro to be specific for cytomegalovirus antigens. Most TCR sequences were seen in very few donors, while some public TCRs were found in many individuals. The earlier analysis of nearly 600 of the donors excluded some 15 rarely observed V segments, including chromosome 9 orphons, because counts were too low. In this cohort, only TCR beta chains were sequenced, and detectable features were limited by the absence of alpha or paired-chain data. Specific HLA alleles were associated with some 15,000 TCR beta sequences at a false discovery rate of 0.05 in a later analysis. In a later analysis, the rate of TCR association differed among HLA loci, with DRB1 alleles having the most associated TCRs and HLA-C alleles having the fewest. An association between a missense DCLRE1C variant and V-gene and J-gene trimming of TCR beta chains was found in a later genetic analysis and replicated in an independent cohort. In a later analysis, several top co-occurrence clusters were reported to appear linked to parvovirus B19, influenza, CMV and Epstein-Barr virus. Sequencing depth was assumed to be roughly uniform across donors in the presence/absence analyses, though that assumption may not hold. HLA typing was unavailable for some donors at each locus, so association tests used only the typed subset. It was suggested by the authors that the approach could potentially be generalized to other disease states and immunological phenotypes. Compared with the approximately 670-donor mean, donors in an Asian-associated ancestry cluster had fewer N-insertions in productive TCRs, according to a later genetic analysis. A group of highly shared sequence variants was considered likely to be a technical artifact of the sequencing pipeline. In the study, 150 to 200 TCR beta chains were listed as associated with cytomegalovirus. The only immune exposure information available for the cohort was CMV serostatus. Because the 87-base-pair reads could not distinguish some IMGT-functional V segments, including TRBV6-2 and TRBV6-3, those segments were excluded. Broadly in line with IMGT annotations, most TCR beta V segments showed up in productive rearrangements about 90% or about 30% of the time in an earlier analysis of several hundred of the donors. Cytomegalovirus status was reported to be diagnosed by the classifier with high specificity and sensitivity in both the original and validation cohorts.

The cohort comprised 710 or so healthy bone marrow donors. All cohort members were sampled while nominally healthy, although unrecorded immune exposures were likely present. The donor was CMV seropositive and was included in the group of 250 to 300 seropositive cohort members. Each donor provided a peripheral blood sample, and peripheral blood mononuclear cells were used for TCR beta sequencing. Genomic DNA extraction from the blood cell samples was performed with the Qiagen DNeasy Blood Extraction Kit. Libraries were built with the immunoSEQ multiplex PCR assay. For the multiplex PCR, a mixture combining 60 forward primers for TCR Vbeta segments and 13 reverse primers for TCR Jbeta segments was used. The CDR3 region of rearranged TCR beta genes was amplified from genomic DNA with a multiplex PCR assay. Amplified TCR beta libraries were sequenced as 87-base-pair reads on the Illumina HiSeq System. In the source study's methods: A later analysis tallied 70 million to 100 million unique TCR beta chains across the 666 repertoires, and some 12 million of those chains were shared by two or more donors. Raw reads were error-corrected and collapsed into unique sequences by a nearest-neighbor algorithm in which closely related sequences were merged to remove PCR and sequencing errors. V, D and J gene segments were assigned by aligning CDR3 sequences to IMGT reference sequences. Each retained sequence needed at least a six-nucleotide match to both a V gene segment and a J gene segment. A rearrangement counted as productive if the CDR3 had no stop codons and remained in frame with V and J, and every other rearrangement counted as non-productive. Following IMGT convention, CDR3 was defined as the stretch from the second conserved V-encoded cysteine up to the conserved J-encoded phenylalanine. The earlier analysis of roughly 590 of the donors excluded sequences that lacked an unambiguous match to a single V gene segment. In an earlier analysis of 500 to 750 of the donors, V segments were called functional above 56.7% productive rearrangements and were called segregating when the between-donor standard deviation exceeded 5%. A statistical classification framework was built for diagnosing cytomegalovirus status from the catalog of TCR beta chain sequences. In a later analysis, V and J genes were assigned by comparing TCR nucleotide sequences against IMGT/GENE-DB human TR gene sequences. The TCRdist pipeline was used in a later analysis to assign CDR3 sequences and most-parsimonious VDJ recombination scenarios. In a later analysis, each TCR beta chain was defined by its CDR3 amino acid sequence together with its V-gene family, and reads lacking a unique V-gene family were excluded. As a way to deal with suspected cross-contamination and a sequencing artifact, a later analysis dropped 640 or so nucleotide sequences that were highly shared and had low generation probability. In a later analysis, a clonal expansion index was calculated for each public chain from normalized within-repertoire ranks of inferred template counts. In a later analysis, generation probabilities were computed with a VDJ recombination model fitted to out-of-frame rearrangements, and the resulting probabilities were checked against IGoR. In a later analysis, TCR-TCR, TCR-HLA and TCR-CMV co-occurrence was scored with hypergeometric tests, and a repertoire-size bias correction was applied to TCR pairs. A later analysis estimated false discovery rates by permuting HLA or CMV assignments 20 times. In a later analysis, co-occurring TCRs were grouped using DBSCAN, and TCRdist sequence similarity was added for clustering within HLA-allele-positive subsets. Co-occurrence clustering excluded repertoires with fewer than 30,000 or more than 120,000 public chains, plus five with anomalous nucleotide sharing. TCRdb stores this immuneACCESS table with in-frame sequences only. Part of the clones is absent; in the studies checked, under half of the shortfall reflects unresolved V genes, and no reason is known for the rest. V, J and clone size are taken as reported in that table, and D and trimming were inferred from the DNA itself. The sample includes 150,000 to 200,000 clones, with roughly 84% observed a single time. Approximately 2.5% of the sample is taken by the ten largest.

This TCR derives from a man aged 25 to 40 in good health and CMV-seropositive. The material sequenced was PBMCs. The chain is made from TRBV7-9 and TRBJ1-2; D gene: possibly TRBD1, on 5 matching bases. The sequence in DNA is TGTGCCAGCAGTTTAGGGGCGGGGAGCGGCTACACCTTC. The resulting protein is CASSLGAGSGYTF.